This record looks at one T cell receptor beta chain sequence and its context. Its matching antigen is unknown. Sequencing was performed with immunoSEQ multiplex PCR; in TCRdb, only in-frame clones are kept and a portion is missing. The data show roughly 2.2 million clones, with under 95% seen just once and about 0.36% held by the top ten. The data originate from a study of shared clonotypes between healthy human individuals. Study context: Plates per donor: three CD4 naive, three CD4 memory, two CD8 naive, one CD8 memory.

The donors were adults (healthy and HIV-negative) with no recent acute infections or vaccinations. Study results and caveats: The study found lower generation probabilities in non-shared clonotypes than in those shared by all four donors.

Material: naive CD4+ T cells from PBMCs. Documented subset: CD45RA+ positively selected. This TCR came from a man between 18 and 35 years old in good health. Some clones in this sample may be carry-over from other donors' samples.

DNA of the CDR3: TGTGCCAGCAGTGAAGGAAGGCGGGAGCCAGATACGCAGTATTTT. Translation: CASSEGRREPDTQYF. The V gene is TRBV2, the J gene TRBJ2-3, with 7 bases identical to TRBD2. The germline CDR1 and CDR2 sequences are SNHLY and FYNNEI. Trimming took 1 base from V and 4 from J; bases not matched to a gene: 5. The CDR3 covers 15 residues.